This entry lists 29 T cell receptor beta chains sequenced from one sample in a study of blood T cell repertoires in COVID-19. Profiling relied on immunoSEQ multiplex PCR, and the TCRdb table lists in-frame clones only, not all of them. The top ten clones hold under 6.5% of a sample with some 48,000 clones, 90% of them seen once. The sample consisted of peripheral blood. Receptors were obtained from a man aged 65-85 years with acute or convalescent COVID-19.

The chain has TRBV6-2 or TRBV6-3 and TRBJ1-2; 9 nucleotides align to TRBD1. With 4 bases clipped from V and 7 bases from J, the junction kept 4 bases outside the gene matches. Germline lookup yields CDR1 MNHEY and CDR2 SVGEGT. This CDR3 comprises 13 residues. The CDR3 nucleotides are TGTGCCAGCAGTTCAACAGGGGGCCTTGGCTACACCTTC. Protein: CASSSTGGLGYTF.

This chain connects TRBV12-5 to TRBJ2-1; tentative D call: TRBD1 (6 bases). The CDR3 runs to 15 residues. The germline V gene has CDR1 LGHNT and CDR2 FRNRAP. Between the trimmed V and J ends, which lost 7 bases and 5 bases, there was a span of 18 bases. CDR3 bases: TGTGCTAGTGCCCTAGGGGACACCAGTAACAATGAGCAGTTCTTC. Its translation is CASALGDTSNNEQFF.

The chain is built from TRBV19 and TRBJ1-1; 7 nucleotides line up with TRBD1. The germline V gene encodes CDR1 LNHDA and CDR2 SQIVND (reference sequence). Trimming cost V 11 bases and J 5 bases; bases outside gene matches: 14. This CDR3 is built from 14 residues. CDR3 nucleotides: TGTGCCGTTCGACAGGGTGGAAGAGGGACTGAAGCTTTCTTT. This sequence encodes CAVRQGGRGTEAFF.

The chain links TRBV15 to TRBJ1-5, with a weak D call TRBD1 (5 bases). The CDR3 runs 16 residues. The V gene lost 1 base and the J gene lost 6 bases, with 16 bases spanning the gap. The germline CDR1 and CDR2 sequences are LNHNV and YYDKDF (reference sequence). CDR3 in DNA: TGTGCCACCAGCAGAGGGGGCCTGGGCATAGGTCAGCCCCAGCATTTT. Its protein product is CATSRGGLGIGQPQHF.

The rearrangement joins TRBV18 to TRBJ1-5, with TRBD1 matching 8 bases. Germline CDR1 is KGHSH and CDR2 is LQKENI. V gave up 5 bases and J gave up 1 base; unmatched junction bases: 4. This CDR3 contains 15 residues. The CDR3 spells CASSTGQGSNQPQHF. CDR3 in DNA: TGTGCCAGCTCAACAGGACAGGGAAGCAATCAGCCCCAGCATTTT. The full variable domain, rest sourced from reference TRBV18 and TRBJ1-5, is NAGVMQNPRHLVRRRGQEARLRCSPMKGHSHVYWYRQLPEEGLKFMVYLQKENIIDESGMPKERFSAEFPKEGPSILRIQQVVRGDSAAYFCASSTGQGSNQPQHFGDGTRLSIL.

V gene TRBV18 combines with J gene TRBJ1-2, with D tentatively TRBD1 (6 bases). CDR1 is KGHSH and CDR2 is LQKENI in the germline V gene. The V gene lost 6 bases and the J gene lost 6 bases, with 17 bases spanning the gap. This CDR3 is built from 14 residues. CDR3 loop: CASSPTGLEDGYTF. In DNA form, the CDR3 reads TGTGCCAGCTCCCCGACAGGATTAGAAGATGGCTACACCTTC. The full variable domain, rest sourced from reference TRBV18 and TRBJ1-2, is NAGVMQNPRHLVRRRGQEARLRCSPMKGHSHVYWYRQLPEEGLKFMVYLQKENIIDESGMPKERFSAEFPKEGPSILRIQQVVRGDSAAYFCASSPTGLEDGYTFGSGTRLTVV.

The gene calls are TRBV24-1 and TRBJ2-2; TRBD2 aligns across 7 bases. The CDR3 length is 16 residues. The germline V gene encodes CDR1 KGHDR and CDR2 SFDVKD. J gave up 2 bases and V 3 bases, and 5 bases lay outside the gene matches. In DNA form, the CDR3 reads TGTGCCACCAGTGATCCTAGACTAGCCAACACCGGGGAGCTGTTTTTT. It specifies CATSDPRLANTGELFF.

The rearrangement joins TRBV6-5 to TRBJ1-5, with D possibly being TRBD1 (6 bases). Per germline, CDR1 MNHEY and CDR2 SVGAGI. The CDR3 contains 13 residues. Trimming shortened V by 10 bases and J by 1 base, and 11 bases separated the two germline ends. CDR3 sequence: CATQGSSNQPQHF. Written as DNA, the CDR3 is TGTGCCACACAGGGTTCAAGCAATCAGCCCCAGCATTTT.

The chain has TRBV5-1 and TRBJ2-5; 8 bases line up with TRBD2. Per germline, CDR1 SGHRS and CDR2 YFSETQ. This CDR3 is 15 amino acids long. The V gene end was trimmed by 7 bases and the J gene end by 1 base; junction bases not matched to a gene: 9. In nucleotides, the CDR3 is TGCGCCAGCTTAGAATTAGCGGGGTCCCAAGAGACCCAGTACTTC. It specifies CASLELAGSQETQYF.

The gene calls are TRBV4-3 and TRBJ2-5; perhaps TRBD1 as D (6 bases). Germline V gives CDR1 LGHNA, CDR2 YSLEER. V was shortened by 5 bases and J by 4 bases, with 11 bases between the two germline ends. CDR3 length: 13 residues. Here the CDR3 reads CASSSDRIETQYF. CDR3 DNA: TGCGCCAGCAGCTCCGACAGGATAGAGACCCAGTACTTC.

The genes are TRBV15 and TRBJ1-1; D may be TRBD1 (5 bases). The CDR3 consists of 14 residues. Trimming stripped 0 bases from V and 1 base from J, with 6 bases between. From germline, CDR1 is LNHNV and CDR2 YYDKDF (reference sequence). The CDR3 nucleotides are TGTGCCACCAGCAGAGATCAGGGGAACACTGAAGCTTTCTTT. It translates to CATSRDQGNTEAFF.

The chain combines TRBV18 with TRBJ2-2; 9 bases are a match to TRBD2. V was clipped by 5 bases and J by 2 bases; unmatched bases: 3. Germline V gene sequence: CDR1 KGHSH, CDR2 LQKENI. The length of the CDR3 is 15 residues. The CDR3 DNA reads TGTGCCAGCTCATCGACTAGCGGAAACACCGGGGAGCTGTTTTTT. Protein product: CASSSTSGNTGELFF.

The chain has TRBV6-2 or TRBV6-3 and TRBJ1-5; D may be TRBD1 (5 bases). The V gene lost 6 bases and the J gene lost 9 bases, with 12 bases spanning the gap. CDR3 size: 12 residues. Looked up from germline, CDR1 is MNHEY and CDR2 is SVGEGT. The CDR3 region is CASSYSQGPQHF. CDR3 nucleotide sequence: TGTGCCAGCAGCTATTCCCAGGGGCCCCAGCATTTT.

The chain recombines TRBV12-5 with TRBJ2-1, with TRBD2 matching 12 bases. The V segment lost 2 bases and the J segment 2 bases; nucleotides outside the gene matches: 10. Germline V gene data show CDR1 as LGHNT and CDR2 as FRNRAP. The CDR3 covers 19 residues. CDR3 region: CASGLSASGGAIPYNEQFF. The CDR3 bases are TGTGCTAGTGGTTTGTCGGCTAGCGGGGGGGCGATCCCCTACAATGAGCAGTTCTTC.

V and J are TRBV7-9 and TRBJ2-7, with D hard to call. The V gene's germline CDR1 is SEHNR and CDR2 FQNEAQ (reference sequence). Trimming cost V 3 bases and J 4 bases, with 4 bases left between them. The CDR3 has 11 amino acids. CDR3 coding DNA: TGTGCCAGCAGCTTCCTTTACGAGCAGTACTTC. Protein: CASSFLYEQYF.

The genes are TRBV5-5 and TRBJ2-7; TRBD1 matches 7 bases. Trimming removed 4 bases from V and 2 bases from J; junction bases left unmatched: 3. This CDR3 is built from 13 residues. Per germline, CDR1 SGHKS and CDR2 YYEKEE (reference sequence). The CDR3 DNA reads TGTGCCAGCAGCCCCGACAGGGCCTACGAGCAGTACTTC. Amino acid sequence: CASSPDRAYEQYF.

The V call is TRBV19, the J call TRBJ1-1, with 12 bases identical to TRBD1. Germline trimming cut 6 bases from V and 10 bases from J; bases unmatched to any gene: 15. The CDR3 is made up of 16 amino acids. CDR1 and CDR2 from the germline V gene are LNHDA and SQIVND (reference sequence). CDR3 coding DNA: TGTGCCAGTAGGACCGGGACAGGGGGCGCGGGAGTAAGAGCTTTCTTT. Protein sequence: CASRTGTGGAGVRAFF.

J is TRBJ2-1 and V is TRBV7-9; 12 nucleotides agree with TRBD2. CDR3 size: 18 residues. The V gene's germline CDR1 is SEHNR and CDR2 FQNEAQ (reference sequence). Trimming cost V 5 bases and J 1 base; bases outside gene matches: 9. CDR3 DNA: TGTGCCAGCAGCCCACCGTGGACTAGCGGGGTTTCCTACAATGAGCAGTTCTTC. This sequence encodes CASSPPWTSGVSYNEQFF.

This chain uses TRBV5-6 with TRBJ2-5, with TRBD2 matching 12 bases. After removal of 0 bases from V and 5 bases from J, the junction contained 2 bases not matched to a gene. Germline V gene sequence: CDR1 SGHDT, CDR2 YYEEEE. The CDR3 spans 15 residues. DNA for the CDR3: TGTGCCAGCAGCTTGGCTCTAGCGGGGGGGGAGACCCAGTACTTC. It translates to CASSLALAGGETQYF.

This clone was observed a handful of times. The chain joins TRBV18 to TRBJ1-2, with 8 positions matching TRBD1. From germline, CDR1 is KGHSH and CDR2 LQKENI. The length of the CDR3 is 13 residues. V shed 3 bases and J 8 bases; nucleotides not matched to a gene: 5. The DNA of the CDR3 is TGTGCCAGCTCACCCCAGGGGGCTGGCGGCTACACCTTC. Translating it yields CASSPQGAGGYTF.

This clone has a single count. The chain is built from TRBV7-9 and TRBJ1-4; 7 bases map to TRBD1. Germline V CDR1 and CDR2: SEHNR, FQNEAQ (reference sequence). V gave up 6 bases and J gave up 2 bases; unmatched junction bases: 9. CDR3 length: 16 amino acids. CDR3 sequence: CASSPTGVWTNEKLFF. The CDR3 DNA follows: TGTGCCAGCAGTCCCACAGGGGTCTGGACTAATGAAAAACTGTTTTTT.

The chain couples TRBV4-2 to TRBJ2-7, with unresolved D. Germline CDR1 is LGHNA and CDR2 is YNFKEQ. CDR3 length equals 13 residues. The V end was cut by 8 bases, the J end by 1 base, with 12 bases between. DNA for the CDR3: TGTGCCAGCGCCTCTCTAGTATCCTACGAGCAGTACTTC. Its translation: CASASLVSYEQYF.

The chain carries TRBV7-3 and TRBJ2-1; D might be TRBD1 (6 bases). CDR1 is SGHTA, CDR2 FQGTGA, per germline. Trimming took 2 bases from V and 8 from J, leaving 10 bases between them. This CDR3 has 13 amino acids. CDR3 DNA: TGTGCCAGCAGCTTAGCTCCAGGGGATGAGCAGTTCTTC. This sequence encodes CASSLAPGDEQFF.

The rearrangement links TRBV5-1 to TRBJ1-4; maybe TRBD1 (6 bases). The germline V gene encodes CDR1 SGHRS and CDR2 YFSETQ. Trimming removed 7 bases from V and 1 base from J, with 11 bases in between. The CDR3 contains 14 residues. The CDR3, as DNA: TGCGCCAGCGGCCAGGGGATAACTAATGAAAAACTGTTTTTT. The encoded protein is CASGQGITNEKLFF.

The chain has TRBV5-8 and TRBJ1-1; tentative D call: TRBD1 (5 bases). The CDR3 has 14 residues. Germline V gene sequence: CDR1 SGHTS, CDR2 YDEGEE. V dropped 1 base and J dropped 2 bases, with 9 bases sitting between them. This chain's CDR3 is CASSLSRDNTEAFF. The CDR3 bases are TGTGCCAGCAGCTTGAGCAGGGATAACACTGAAGCTTTCTTT.

The CDR3 region is CASSEMAAAEETQYF. CDR3 in DNA: TGTGCCAGCAGTGAAATGGCAGCGGCTGAAGAGACCCAGTACTTC. V usage is TRBV2 and J usage is TRBJ2-5; tentative D call: TRBD2 (5 bases). V was pared by 2 bases and J by 3 bases, with 13 bases between. Germline CDR1 reads SNHLY; CDR2 reads FYNNEI. The CDR3 has 15 residues.

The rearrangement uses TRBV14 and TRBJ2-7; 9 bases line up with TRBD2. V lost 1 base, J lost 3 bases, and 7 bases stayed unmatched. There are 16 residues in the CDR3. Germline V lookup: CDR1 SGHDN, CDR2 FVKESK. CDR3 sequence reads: CASSQGPSGEYYEQYF. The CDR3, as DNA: TGTGCCAGCAGCCAAGGGCCTAGCGGGGAATACTACGAGCAGTACTTC. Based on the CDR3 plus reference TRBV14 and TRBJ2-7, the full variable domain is EAGVTQFPSHSVIEKGQTVTLRCDPISGHDNLYWYRRVMGKEIKFLLHFVKESKQDESGMPNNRFLAERTGGTYSTLKVQPAELEDSGVYFCASSQGPSGEYYEQYFGPGTRLTVT.

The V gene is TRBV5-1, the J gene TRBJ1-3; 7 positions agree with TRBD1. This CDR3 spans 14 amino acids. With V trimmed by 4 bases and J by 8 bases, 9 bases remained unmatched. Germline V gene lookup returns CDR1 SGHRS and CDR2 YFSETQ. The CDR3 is CASSVGTVRDTIYF. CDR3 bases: TGCGCCAGCAGCGTGGGGACAGTTCGGGACACCATATATTTT.

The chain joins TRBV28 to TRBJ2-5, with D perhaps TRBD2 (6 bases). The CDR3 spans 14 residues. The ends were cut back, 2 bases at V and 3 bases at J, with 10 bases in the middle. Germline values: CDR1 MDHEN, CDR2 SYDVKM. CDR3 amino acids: CASSLGGSEETQYF. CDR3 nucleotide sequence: TGTGCCAGCAGTTTAGGAGGGAGCGAAGAGACCCAGTACTTC.